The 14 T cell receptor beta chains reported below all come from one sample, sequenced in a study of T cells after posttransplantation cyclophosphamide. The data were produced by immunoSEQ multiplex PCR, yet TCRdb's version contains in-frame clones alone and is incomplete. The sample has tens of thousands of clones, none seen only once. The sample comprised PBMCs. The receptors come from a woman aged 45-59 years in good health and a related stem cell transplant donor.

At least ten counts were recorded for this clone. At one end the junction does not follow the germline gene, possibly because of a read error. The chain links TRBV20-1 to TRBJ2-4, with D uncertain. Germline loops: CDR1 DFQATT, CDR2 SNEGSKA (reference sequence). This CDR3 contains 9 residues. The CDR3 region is CSARTSESF. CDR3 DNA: TGCAGTGCTAGGACTTCCGAAAGCTTC.

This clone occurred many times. The CDR3 here is CASSRGPTGGAFF. The CDR3 region has the DNA TGCGCCAGCAGCCGCGGTCCAACAGGGGGGGCTTTCTTT. The gene calls are TRBV4-3 and TRBJ1-1, with 8 nucleotides matching TRBD1. The junction had 9 bases not matched to a gene; V was cut back by 4 bases and J by 11 bases. The CDR3 extends over 13 amino acids. Germline V lookup: CDR1 LGHNA, CDR2 YSLEER.

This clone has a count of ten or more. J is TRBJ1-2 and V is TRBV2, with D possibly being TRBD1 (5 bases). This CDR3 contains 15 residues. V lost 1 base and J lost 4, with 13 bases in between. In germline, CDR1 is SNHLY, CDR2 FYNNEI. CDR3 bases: TGTGCCAGCAGTGAAGGGTGGGGGGATGGCTATGGCTACACCTTC. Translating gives CASSEGWGDGYGYTF.

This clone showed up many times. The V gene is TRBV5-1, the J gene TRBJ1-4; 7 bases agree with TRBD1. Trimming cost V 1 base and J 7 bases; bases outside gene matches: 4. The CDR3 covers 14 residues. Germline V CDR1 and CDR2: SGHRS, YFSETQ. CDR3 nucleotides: TGCGCCAGCAGCTTGACAGGGGTTGGTGAAAAACTGTTTTTT. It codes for CASSLTGVGEKLFF.

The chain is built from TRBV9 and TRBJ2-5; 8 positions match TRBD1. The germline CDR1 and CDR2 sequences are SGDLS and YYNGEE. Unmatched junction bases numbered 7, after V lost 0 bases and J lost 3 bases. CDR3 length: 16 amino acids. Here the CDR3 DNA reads TGTGCCAGCAGCGTAGCTAAGGACAGGGCAGAAGAGACCCAGTACTTC. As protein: CASSVAKDRAEETQYF.

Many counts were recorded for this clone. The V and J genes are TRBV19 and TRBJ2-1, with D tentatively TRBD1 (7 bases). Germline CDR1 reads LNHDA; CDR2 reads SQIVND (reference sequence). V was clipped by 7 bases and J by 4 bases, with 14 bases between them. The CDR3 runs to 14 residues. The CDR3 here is CASTAQGGYNEQFF. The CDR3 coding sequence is TGTGCCAGTACCGCCCAGGGGGGTTACAATGAGCAGTTCTTC.

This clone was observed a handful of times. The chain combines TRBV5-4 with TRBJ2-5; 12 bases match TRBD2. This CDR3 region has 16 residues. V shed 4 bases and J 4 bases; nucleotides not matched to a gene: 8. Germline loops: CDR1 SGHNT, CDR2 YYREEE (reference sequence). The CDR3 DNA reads TGTGCCAGCAGCAACCTAGCGGGAGGGCCGGGAGAGACCCAGTACTTC. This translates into CASSNLAGGPGETQYF.

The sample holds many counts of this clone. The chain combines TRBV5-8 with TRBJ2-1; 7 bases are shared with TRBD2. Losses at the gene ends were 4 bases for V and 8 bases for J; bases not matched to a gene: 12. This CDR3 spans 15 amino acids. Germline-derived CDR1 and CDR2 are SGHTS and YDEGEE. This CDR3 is CASSNRLAASYEQFF. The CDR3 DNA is TGTGCCAGCAGCAACAGACTAGCCGCTTCGTATGAGCAGTTCTTC. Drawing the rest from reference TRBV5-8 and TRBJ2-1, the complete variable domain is EAGVTQSPTHLIKTRGQQATLRCSPISGHTSVYWYQQALGLGLQFLLWYDEGEERNRGNFPPRFSGRQFPNYSSELNVNALELEDSALYLCASSNRLAASYEQFFGPGTRLTVL.

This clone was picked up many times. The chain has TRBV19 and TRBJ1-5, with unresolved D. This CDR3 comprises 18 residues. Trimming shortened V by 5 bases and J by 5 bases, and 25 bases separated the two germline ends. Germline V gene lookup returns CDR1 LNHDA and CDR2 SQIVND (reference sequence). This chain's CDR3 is CASSPLTFRVGKYQPQHF. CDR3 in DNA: TGTGCCAGTAGTCCTCTCACCTTTAGGGTCGGAAAATATCAGCCCCAGCATTTT.

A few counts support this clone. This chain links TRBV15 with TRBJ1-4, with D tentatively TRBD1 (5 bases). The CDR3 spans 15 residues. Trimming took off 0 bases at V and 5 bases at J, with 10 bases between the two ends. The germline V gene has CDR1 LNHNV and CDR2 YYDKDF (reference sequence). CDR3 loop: CATSRDPGQNEKLFF. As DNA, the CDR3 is TGTGCCACCAGCAGAGATCCAGGGCAGAATGAAAAACTGTTTTTT.

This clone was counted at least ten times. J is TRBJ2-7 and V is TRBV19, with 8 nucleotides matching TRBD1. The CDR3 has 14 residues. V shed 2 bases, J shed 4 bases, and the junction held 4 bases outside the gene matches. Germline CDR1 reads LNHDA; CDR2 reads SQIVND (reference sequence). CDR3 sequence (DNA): TGTGCCAGTAGTATACGACAGGGGACATACGAGCAGTACTTC. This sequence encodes CASSIRQGTYEQYF.

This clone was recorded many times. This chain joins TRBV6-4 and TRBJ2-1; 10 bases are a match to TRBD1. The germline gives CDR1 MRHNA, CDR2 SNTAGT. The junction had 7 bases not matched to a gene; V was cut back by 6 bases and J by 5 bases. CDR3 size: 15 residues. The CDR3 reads CASSPRTGGDNEQFF. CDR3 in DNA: TGTGCCAGCAGCCCGAGGACAGGGGGGGACAATGAGCAGTTCTTC.

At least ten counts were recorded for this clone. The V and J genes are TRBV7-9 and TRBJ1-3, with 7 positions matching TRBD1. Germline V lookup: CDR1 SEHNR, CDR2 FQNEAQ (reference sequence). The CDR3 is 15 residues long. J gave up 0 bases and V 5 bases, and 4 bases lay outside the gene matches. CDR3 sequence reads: CASSNWDSSGNTIYF. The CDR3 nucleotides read TGTGCCAGCAGCAACTGGGACAGCTCTGGAAACACCATATATTTT.

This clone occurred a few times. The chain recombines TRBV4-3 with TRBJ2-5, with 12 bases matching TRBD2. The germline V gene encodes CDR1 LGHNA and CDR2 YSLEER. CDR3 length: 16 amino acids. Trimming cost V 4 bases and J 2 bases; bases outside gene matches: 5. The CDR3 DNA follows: TGCGCCAGCAGCCCTCGGACTAGCGGGATTCAAGAGACCCAGTACTTC. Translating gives CASSPRTSGIQETQYF.